This T cell receptor beta chain was obtained from a study of graft-versus-host responses after intestinal transplantation (TCRdb year 2021). As for the study more broadly: Multivisceral, liver-intestinal, or isolated intestinal transplants were received by the recipients. Anti-thymocyte globulin induction was given to all recipients, followed by maintenance tacrolimus and steroids for approximately three years. Instead of going to the commercial service, samples from a few later patients were sequenced in-house on an Illumina MiSeq and processed with MiXCR. Graft-versus-host and host-versus-graft alloreactive T cell clones were tracked in the graft, circulation and bone marrow after intestinal transplantation using bulk TCR-beta CDR3 sequencing. To identify alloreactive clones, pre-transplant mixed lymphocyte reaction products were sequenced and then compared with unstimulated pre-transplant donor and recipient T cells. A peak of at least 4% donor T cells among recipient peripheral blood mononuclear cells was the definition used for donor T cell macrochimerism. The cohort enrolled approximately 24 intestinal transplant recipients including one retransplant, and 3 patients lacking pretransplant specimens were excluded. Broad study findings and their caveats: Patients with donor T cell macrochimerism had high GvH to HvG T cell clonal ratios in their allografts. GvH clones turned up in recipient bone marrow, with some appearing earlier in ileal mucosa or blood, a pattern consistent with an intestinal mucosal origin. Conclusions were limited by the relatively low number and heterogeneity of intestinal transplant patients. Early after transplant, peak levels of circulating GvH clones were found to be associated with declines in HvG clones.

On this clone: It lacks a known antigen. No much larger clonotype is one base removed from it; base qualities were not supplied.

In the first month after transplant, blood samples were collected up to 4 times, and after that at least monthly when available. Libraries were prepared through the immunoSEQ multiplex PCR assay. For most patients, high-throughput TCR-beta CDR3 sequencing of genomic DNA was performed by Adaptive Biotechnologies. As for the original processing: TCR sequencing data were retrieved from Adaptive's ImmunoSEQ software for 15 to 20 patients, whereas a few other patients were processed with MiXCR and VDJtools. Because the origin of CDR3 nucleotide sequences shared between donor and recipient could not be assigned, those sequences were removed. Alloreactive clones required at least 2-fold expansion over unstimulated cells and minimum CFSE-low frequency of 0.002% (template counts) or 0.001% (read counts). Clones were considered mappable if detected in sequenced pre-transplant spleen, lymph node, or MLR CFSE-low populations of the donor or recipient. The cumulative frequency of alloreactive clones was calculated as a percentage of all sequences, weighted by copy number. TCRdb retrieved this table from immuneACCESS and kept in-frame rearrangements only. Not all clones are present; in checked studies, unresolved V genes account for under half, and no reason is known for the remainder. V, J and clone size reflect that table, while D and trimming were determined from the DNA. The sample has 75,000 to 100,000 clones on record, about nine tenths of them singletons. In total, the top ten clones hold about 15% of the sample.

The CDR3, cysteine through phenylalanine, is 15 amino acids long. Only CDR3 DNA is held: 45 bases, read in frame from base 1. V was cut back by 0 bases and J by 0 bases, leaving a gap of 9 bases between them. The germline V gene gives CDR1 as SGHRS and CDR2 as YFSETQ. The V and J genes are TRBV5-1 and TRBJ1-1, with an unclear D gene assignment. The TCR comes from a human patient who received an intestinal transplant, so some T cells may come from the graft donor. The source was PBMCs, collected about 450 days after intestinal transplant. The nucleotide sequence reads as follows: TGCGCCAGCAGCTTGGAGAGCCACATGAACACTGAAGCTTTCTTT. Its product reads: CASSLESHMNTEAFF.